Shown below are 9 T cell receptor beta chains from a single sample sequenced in a study of cytomegalovirus exposure and HLA in healthy donors (dated by TCRdb to about 2017). The method behind the library was the immunoSEQ multiplex PCR assay. The multiplex PCR relied on a mix of 60 forward primers for TCR Vbeta segments and 13 reverse primers for TCR Jbeta segments. As stored in TCRdb, this immuneACCESS dataset retains in-frame rearrangements with V and J assigned. A fraction of the clones does not appear; measured against another copy, unresolved V genes explain less than half of the discrepancy, and the remainder lacks a known reason. The sample's table covers 150,000 to 200,000 clones. The ten largest clones represent approximately 6.5% of the sample. Sequencing used PBMCs. These receptors were obtained from a man aged 30-40 years in good health and CMV-seronegative.

The chain recombines TRBV10-1 with TRBJ2-1, with D maybe TRBD2 (6 bases). The CDR3 loop spans 15 amino acids. Germline V gene lookup returns CDR1 WNHNN and CDR2 SYGVQD (reference sequence). Trimming took 5 bases from V and 0 from J, leaving 11 bases between them. The CDR3 region has the DNA TGCGCCAGCAGTCGGGACTTAAGCTCCTACAATGAGCAGTTCTTC. It yields the protein CASSRDLSSYNEQFF.

The chain employs TRBV6-1 and TRBJ2-7, with D perhaps TRBD1 (6 bases). Germline values: CDR1 MNHNS, CDR2 SASEGT. The CDR3 loop spans 15 amino acids. V was cut by 7 bases and J by 2 bases, with 18 bases left in between. The CDR3 here is CASKETGLTPYEQYF. CDR3 bases: TGTGCCAGCAAGGAGACAGGTCTCACCCCCTACGAGCAGTACTTC.

J is TRBJ1-3 and V is TRBV2; perhaps TRBD1 as D (6 bases). This CDR3 region has 16 residues. Germline loops: CDR1 SNHLY, CDR2 FYNNEI. V lost 1 base to trimming and J lost 0 bases, with 10 bases between them. CDR3 amino acids: CASSEEGGDSGNTIYF. The DNA of the CDR3 is TGTGCCAGCAGTGAAGAGGGGGGGGACTCTGGAAACACCATATATTTT.

With regard to this clone: The germline gene is not matched at one end of the junction; a read error may be the cause. J is TRBJ2-7 and V is TRBV27, with 7 bases that match TRBD1. This CDR3 region has 10 residues. The V gene's germline CDR1 is MNHEY and CDR2 SMNVEV (reference sequence). CDR3 sequence reads: CASSIGTVRF. For the CDR3, the DNA is TGTGCCAGCAGTATAGGGACAGTAAGGTTC.

CDR3 in amino acids: CASSLGTVQPQHF. The CDR3 coding sequence is TGTGCCAGCAGCTTAGGGACAGTTCAGCCCCAGCATTTT. V usage is TRBV7-2 and J usage is TRBJ1-5; D might be TRBD1 (6 bases). Germline V lookup: CDR1 SGHTA, CDR2 FQGNSA. The CDR3 contains 13 residues. Trimming took off 1 base at V and 6 bases at J, with 7 bases between the two ends.

The chain joins TRBV13 to TRBJ2-5; D might be TRBD2 (6 bases). Per germline, CDR1 PRHDT and CDR2 FYEKMQ (reference sequence). This CDR3 region has 15 residues. Trimming cost V 5 bases and J 3 bases, with 16 bases left between them. CDR3 nucleotide sequence: TGTGCCAGCAGCCCCGGGGGTGCCCGGGAAGAGACCCAGTACTTC. Residues: CASSPGGAREETQYF.

The rearrangement uses TRBV14 and TRBJ1-1; D ambiguous. The CDR3 has 13 residues. The V and J ends lost 4 bases and 0 bases respectively, with 6 bases between them. Germline values: CDR1 SGHDN, CDR2 FVKESK. The CDR3 protein is CASSPNMNTEAFF. In DNA form, the CDR3 reads TGTGCCAGCAGCCCCAACATGAACACTGAAGCTTTCTTT. Full variable domain (outside the CDR3, taken from reference TRBV14 and TRBJ1-1): EAGVTQFPSHSVIEKGQTVTLRCDPISGHDNLYWYRRVMGKEIKFLLHFVKESKQDESGMPNNRFLAERTGGTYSTLKVQPAELEDSGVYFCASSPNMNTEAFFGQGTRLTVV.

The CDR3 DNA reads TGTGCCAGCACTGTTGACACTGAAGCTTTCTTT. Translated: CASTVDTEAFF. This chain links TRBV28 with TRBJ1-1; D gene uncertain. The CDR3 has 11 amino acids. V lost 7 bases, J lost 3 bases, and 6 bases lay in between. Per germline, CDR1 MDHEN and CDR2 SYDVKM.

The chain couples TRBV5-1 to TRBJ2-6; tentative D call: TRBD1 (6 bases). Germline V CDR1 and CDR2: SGHRS, YFSETQ. The CDR3 length is 16 residues. V lost 3 bases to trimming and J lost 2 bases, with 12 bases between them. For the CDR3, the DNA is TGCGCCAGCAGCTCCACAGGGCGGGCTGGGGCCAACGTCCTGACTTTC. This sequence encodes CASSSTGRAGANVLTF.